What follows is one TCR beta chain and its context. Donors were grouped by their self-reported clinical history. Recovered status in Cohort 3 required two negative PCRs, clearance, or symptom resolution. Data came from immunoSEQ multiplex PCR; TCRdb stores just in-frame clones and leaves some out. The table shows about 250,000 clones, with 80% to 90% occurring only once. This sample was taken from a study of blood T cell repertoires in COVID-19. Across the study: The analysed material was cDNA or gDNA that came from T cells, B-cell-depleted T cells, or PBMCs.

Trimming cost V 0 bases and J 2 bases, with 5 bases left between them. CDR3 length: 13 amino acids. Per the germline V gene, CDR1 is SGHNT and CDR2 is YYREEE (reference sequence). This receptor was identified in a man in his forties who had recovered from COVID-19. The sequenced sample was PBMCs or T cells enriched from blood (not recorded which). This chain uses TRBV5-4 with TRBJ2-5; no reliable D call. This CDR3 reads CASSLDLQETQYF. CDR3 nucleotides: TGTGCCAGCAGCTTGGACTTACAAGAGACCCAGTACTTC.